A single sample is the source of the 17 T cell receptor beta chains below, sequenced in a study of cytomegalovirus exposure and HLA in healthy donors. With 60 Vbeta and 13 Jbeta primers, the PCR was carried out. Sequencing was performed with immunoSEQ multiplex PCR; in TCRdb, only in-frame clones are kept and a portion is missing. The repertoire consists of about 120,000 clones, with around 80% occurring once and the leading ten covering about an eighth. The sample was PBMCs. The receptor source for this set is a man aged 30 to 45 in good health and CMV-seropositive.

This chain connects TRBV7-9 to TRBJ2-7; 7 bases fit TRBD1. CDR3 length equals 16 residues. Germline V gives CDR1 SEHNR, CDR2 FQNEAQ (reference sequence). V trimming: 4 bases; J trimming: 2 bases; junction bases outside the gene matches: 11. Here the CDR3 reads CASSWNDQGVPYEQYF. The CDR3 nucleotides are TGTGCCAGCAGCTGGAACGATCAGGGGGTACCCTACGAGCAGTACTTC.

This clone has only a few counts. This chain links TRBV4-3 with TRBJ1-2; possibly TRBD1 for D (6 bases). The V end was cut by 3 bases, the J end by 10 bases, with 21 bases between. The CDR3 totals 15 residues. Germline CDR1 LGHNA, CDR2 YSLEER. The CDR3: CASSQGLGGPPLYTF. In DNA, the CDR3 is TGCGCCAGCAGCCAGGGTTTGGGGGGGCCTCCCCTCTACACCTTC.

In this sample, this clone turned up once. The chain carries TRBV18 and TRBJ2-7, with TRBD2 identical over 12 bases. The CDR3 spans 15 residues. Trimming took 3 bases from V and 5 from J; bases not matched to a gene: 5. Looked up from germline, CDR1 is KGHSH and CDR2 is LQKENI. CDR3 amino acids: CASSPGLAGTNEQYF. In DNA form, the CDR3 reads TGTGCCAGCTCACCCGGACTAGCGGGGACCAACGAGCAGTACTTC.

Regarding this clone: Other DNA sequences in the sample encode the same CDR3. This sequence joins TRBV6-1 and TRBJ1-4; D perhaps matches TRBD1 (5 bases). Germline V gives CDR1 MNHNS, CDR2 SASEGT. Trimming cost V 10 bases and J 6 bases, with 15 bases left between them. The CDR3 totals 13 residues. CDR3 DNA: TGTGCCACCACCACGGGGGTTTATGAAAAACTGTTTTTT. Its protein product is CATTTGVYEKLFF.

This clone was counted a few times. The rearrangement uses TRBV14 and TRBJ1-1, with D tentatively TRBD1 (6 bases). Germline loops: CDR1 SGHDN, CDR2 FVKESK. The CDR3 sequence is 12 residues long. V lost 6 bases and J 10 bases, leaving 15 bases between the germline ends. The CDR3 nucleotides read TGTGCCAGCAGTCCAACAGGGATCGGAGCTTTCTTT. This gives the protein CASSPTGIGAFF.

J is TRBJ2-7 and V is TRBV7-6; 7 bases line up with TRBD2. CDR1 is SGHVS and CDR2 is FNYEAQ in the germline V gene. V was pared by 5 bases and J by 2 bases, with 12 bases of the junction left unmatched. The CDR3 runs to 16 residues. CDR3 in amino acids: CASSPRGSGATYEQYF. For the CDR3, the DNA is TGTGCCAGCAGCCCCCGGGGCAGCGGGGCTACCTACGAGCAGTACTTC.

J is TRBJ1-2 and V is TRBV19; 8 bases are shared with TRBD1. The germline V gene has CDR1 LNHDA and CDR2 SQIVND (reference sequence). J gave up 4 bases and V 7 bases, and 5 bases lay outside the gene matches. The CDR3 extends over 13 amino acids. The DNA of the CDR3 is TGTGCCAGTACCCCGACAGGGGTCTATGGCTACACCTTC. Translated, it gives CASTPTGVYGYTF.

The chain links TRBV4-1 to TRBJ2-7, with D unresolved. The V end was cut by 3 bases, the J end by 4 bases, with 16 bases between. The CDR3 has 15 residues. Germline lookup yields CDR1 MGHRA and CDR2 YSYEKL. The CDR3: CASSQMAGSNYEQYF. The DNA for the CDR3 is TGCGCCAGCAGCCAGATGGCCGGGTCCAATTACGAGCAGTACTTC.

This chain connects TRBV6-6 to TRBJ1-2, with 10 bases lining up with TRBD1. CDR3 length: 12 amino acids. V trimming: 7 bases; J trimming: 8 bases; junction bases outside the gene matches: 4. The germline V gene has CDR1 MNHNY and CDR2 SVGAGI (reference sequence). The CDR3 coding sequence is TGTGCCAGCATCGGGACAGGGGACGGCTACACCTTC. Protein sequence: CASIGTGDGYTF.

The count of this clone is one. CDR3 amino acids: CASSGPSGGEQYF. The CDR3 DNA reads TGTGCCAGCAGTGGCCCCAGCGGGGGGGAGCAGTACTTC. The rearrangement links TRBV2 to TRBJ2-7; TRBD2 aligns across 9 bases. Trimming at V came to 4 bases and at J to 7 bases, leaving 5 bases not matched to a gene. Germline V gene data show CDR1 as SNHLY and CDR2 as FYNNEI. The CDR3 has 13 amino acids.

V is TRBV6-6 and J is TRBJ2-1; TRBD1 is a possible D gene (6 bases). Between the trimmed V and J ends, which lost 2 bases and 5 bases, there was a span of 16 bases. The CDR3 covers 16 residues. The germline V gene has CDR1 MNHNY and CDR2 SVGAGI (reference sequence). For the CDR3, the DNA is TGTGCCAGCAGTTACGGACCCCAACAGGGAAACAATGAGCAGTTCTTC. Protein product: CASSYGPQQGNNEQFF.

The chain combines TRBV28 with TRBJ1-1; D may be TRBD1 (6 bases). V lost 6 bases and J 1 base, leaving 21 bases between the germline ends. The CDR3 sequence is 17 residues long. The germline CDR1 and CDR2 sequences are MDHEN and SYDVKM. Here the CDR3 reads CASREQGLAGGNTEAFF. The CDR3 nucleotides are TGTGCCAGCAGGGAACAGGGCCTGGCGGGCGGGAACACTGAAGCTTTCTTT.

This sequence joins TRBV5-1 and TRBJ2-2; a possible D gene is TRBD2 (6 bases). Between the trimmed V and J ends, which lost 1 base and 1 base, there was a span of 11 bases. The CDR3 covers 16 residues. Germline assignment: CDR1 SGHRS and CDR2 YFSETQ. The CDR3 sequence: CASSLTLAVNTGELFF. The CDR3 region has the DNA TGCGCCAGCAGCTTGACCTTAGCGGTGAACACCGGGGAGCTGTTTTTT.

The chain combines TRBV27 with TRBJ2-7; tentative D call: TRBD1 (6 bases). The CDR3 runs 15 residues. Looked up from germline, CDR1 is MNHEY and CDR2 is SMNVEV (reference sequence). Trimming took off 2 bases at V and 1 base at J, with 12 bases between the two ends. CDR3 amino acids: CASSLTQGLSYEQYF. The CDR3 nucleotides are TGTGCCAGCAGTTTAACACAGGGCCTTTCCTACGAGCAGTACTTC.

V and J are TRBV27 and TRBJ2-7; TRBD1 aligns across 8 bases. After removal of 4 bases from V and 4 bases from J, the junction contained 3 bases not matched to a gene. Looked up from germline, CDR1 is MNHEY and CDR2 is SMNVEV (reference sequence). This CDR3 has 13 residues. CDR3 in amino acids: CASSSDRAYEQYF. For the CDR3, the DNA is TGTGCCAGCAGTTCGGACAGGGCTTACGAGCAGTACTTC.

This clone was seen more than once but under ten times. The J gene is TRBJ1-2, the V gene TRBV5-5; possibly TRBD1 for D (5 bases). There are 17 residues in the CDR3. Deletions cut 4 bases from V and 2 bases from J, with 21 bases between. CDR1 and CDR2 (germline): SGHKS, YYEKEE (reference sequence). The CDR3 bases are TGTGCCAGCAGCCCTGGGACTGCGGGGGGGAAAAACTATGGCTACACCTTC. Its translation: CASSPGTAGGKNYGYTF.

A single count supports this clone. J is TRBJ2-3 and V is TRBV30; D is possibly TRBD1 (6 bases). Per the germline V gene, CDR1 is GTSNPN and CDR2 is SVGIG (reference sequence). This CDR3 contains 16 residues. Trimming left V 2 bases short and J 3 bases short, with 18 bases between. The CDR3 nucleotides are TGTGCCTGGAGTCCCACCTACAGGGAATGGACAGATACGCAGTATTTT. As protein: CAWSPTYREWTDTQYF.